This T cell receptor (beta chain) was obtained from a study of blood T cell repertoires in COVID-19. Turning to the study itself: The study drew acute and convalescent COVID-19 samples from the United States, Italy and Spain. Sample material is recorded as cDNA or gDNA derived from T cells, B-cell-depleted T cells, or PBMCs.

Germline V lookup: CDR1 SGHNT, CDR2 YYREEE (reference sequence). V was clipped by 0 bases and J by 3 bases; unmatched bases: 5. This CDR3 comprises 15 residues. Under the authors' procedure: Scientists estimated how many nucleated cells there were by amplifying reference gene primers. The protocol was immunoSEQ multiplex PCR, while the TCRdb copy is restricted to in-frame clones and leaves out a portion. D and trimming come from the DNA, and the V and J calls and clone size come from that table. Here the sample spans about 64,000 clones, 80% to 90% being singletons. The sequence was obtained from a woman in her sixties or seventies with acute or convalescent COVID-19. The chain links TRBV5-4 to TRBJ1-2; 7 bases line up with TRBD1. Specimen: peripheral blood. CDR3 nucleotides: TGTGCCAGCAGCTTGGTAGGTCAGGGGGACTATGGCTACACCTTC. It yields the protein CASSLVGQGDYGYTF.